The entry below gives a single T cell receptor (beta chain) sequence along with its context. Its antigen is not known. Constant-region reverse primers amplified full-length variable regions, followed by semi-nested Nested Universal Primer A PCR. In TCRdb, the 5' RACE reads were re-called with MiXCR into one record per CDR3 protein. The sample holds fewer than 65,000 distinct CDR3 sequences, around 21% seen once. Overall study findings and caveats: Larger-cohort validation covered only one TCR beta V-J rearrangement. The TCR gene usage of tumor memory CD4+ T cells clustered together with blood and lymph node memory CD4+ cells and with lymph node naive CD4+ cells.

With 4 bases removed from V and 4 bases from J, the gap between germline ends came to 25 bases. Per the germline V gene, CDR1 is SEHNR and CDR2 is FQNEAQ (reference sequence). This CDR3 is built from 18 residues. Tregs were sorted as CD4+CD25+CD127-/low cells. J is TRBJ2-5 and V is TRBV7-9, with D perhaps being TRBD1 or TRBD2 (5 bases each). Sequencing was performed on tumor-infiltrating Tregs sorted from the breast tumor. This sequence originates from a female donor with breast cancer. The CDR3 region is CASSSEASGTPRGETQYF. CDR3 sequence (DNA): TGTGCCAGCAGCTCTGAAGCATCCGGGACGCCGAGGGGAGAGACCCAGTACTTC.